One sample yielded the 21 T cell receptor beta chains listed below, sequenced in a study of blood T cell repertoires in COVID-19. The assay was immunoSEQ multiplex PCR, and TCRdb's table has in-frame clones only and misses some. The sample records roughly 250,000 clones, 70% to 90% being singletons. The sample comprised PBMCs or T cells enriched from blood (not recorded which). These receptor sequences come from a woman aged 40 to 55 with acute COVID-19.

This chain joins TRBV10-3 and TRBJ1-2, with 7 bases aligning to TRBD1. With 6 bases clipped from V and 4 bases from J, the junction kept 14 bases outside the gene matches. From germline, CDR1 is ENHRY and CDR2 SYGVKD. The CDR3 length is 16 residues. As DNA, the CDR3 is TGTGCCATCAGACCCAACCTGGGACAGCCGGTCTATGGCTACACCTTC. This gives the protein CAIRPNLGQPVYGYTF.

V is TRBV19 and J is TRBJ2-7; 8 nucleotides agree with TRBD1. The CDR3 covers 13 residues. The V gene end was trimmed by 6 bases and the J gene end by 2 bases; junction bases not matched to a gene: 3. CDR1 and CDR2 (germline): LNHDA, SQIVND (reference sequence). Here the CDR3 reads CASSRTGTYEQYF. In DNA form, the CDR3 reads TGTGCCAGTAGCAGGACAGGGACCTACGAGCAGTACTTC.

This sequence joins TRBV7-2 and TRBJ1-2, with 7 positions matching TRBD1. In germline, CDR1 is SGHTA, CDR2 FQGNSA. The CDR3 loop spans 14 amino acids. Unmatched junction bases numbered 3, after V lost 5 bases and J lost 0 bases. The CDR3 loop reads CASSQGTANYGYTF. DNA of the CDR3: TGTGCCAGCAGCCAAGGGACAGCTAACTATGGCTACACCTTC.

The chain couples TRBV5-1 to TRBJ1-1, with D possibly matching TRBD1 (5 bases). This CDR3 spans 16 amino acids. Germline V gene lookup returns CDR1 SGHRS and CDR2 YFSETQ. Trimming took 0 bases from V and 3 from J, leaving 15 bases between them. CDR3 sequence (DNA): TGCGCCAGCAGCTTGGATTATGCCAGGGTGGACACTGAAGCTTTCTTT. It yields the protein CASSLDYARVDTEAFF.

CDR3 protein: CASSLASSYNEQFF. DNA of the CDR3: TGTGCCAGCAGCTTAGCGAGTTCCTACAATGAGCAGTTCTTC. The V call is TRBV7-9, the J call TRBJ2-1; the D is unclear. CDR1 SEHNR and CDR2 FQNEAQ come from the germline V gene (reference sequence). V shed 0 bases and J shed 1 base, with 4 bases lying between them. This CDR3 comprises 14 residues.

The chain employs TRBV4-3 and TRBJ2-1; 9 bases match TRBD2. Losses at the gene ends were 4 bases for V and 6 bases for J; bases not matched to a gene: 7. Germline CDR1 is LGHNA and CDR2 is YSLEER. The CDR3 extends over 15 amino acids. CDR3 sequence (DNA): TGCGCCAGCAGCCTGTTGGCTAGCGGGGCCAATGAGCAGTTCTTC. Protein: CASSLLASGANEQFF.

This clone appeared a single time. The V gene is TRBV18, the J gene TRBJ2-2; D is perhaps TRBD2 (5 bases). This CDR3 comprises 15 residues. Germline loops: CDR1 KGHSH, CDR2 LQKENI. Trimming cost V 0 bases and J 7 bases, with 12 bases left between them. This chain's CDR3 is CASSPPRTRGGELFF. The CDR3 region has the DNA TGTGCCAGCTCACCACCACGGACTCGCGGCGGGGAGCTGTTTTTT.

In DNA, the CDR3 is TGTGCCAGCAGCTTAAGCACAGGGTCAGTGGGAGATACGCAGTATTTT. Protein sequence: CASSLSTGSVGDTQYF. The chain couples TRBV7-8 to TRBJ2-3; possibly TRBD1 for D (6 bases). CDR1 is SGHVS, CDR2 FQNEAQ, per germline. The CDR3 runs 16 residues. The V and J ends lost 2 bases and 5 bases respectively, with 17 bases between them.

This chain uses TRBV6-5 with TRBJ1-3, with unresolved D. V was cut by 7 bases and J by 0 bases, with 13 bases left in between. CDR3 length: 15 residues. Looked up from germline, CDR1 is MNHEY and CDR2 is SVGAGI. The CDR3 DNA follows: TGTGCCAGCACCTCACTGCCGAGCTCTGGAAACACCATATATTTT. It yields the protein CASTSLPSSGNTIYF.

This clone was detected a few times. The chain is built from TRBV11-2 and TRBJ2-1; D is unresolved. Between the trimmed V and J ends, which lost 1 base and 0 bases, there was a span of 7 bases. The CDR3 runs to 15 residues. The V gene's germline CDR1 is SGHAT and CDR2 FQNNGV. The CDR3 nucleotides are TGTGCCAGCAGCTTAGCTCAGGCCTCCTACAATGAGCAGTTCTTC. It is translated as CASSLAQASYNEQFF.

This clone has just one count. This sequence joins TRBV14 and TRBJ2-7; D might be TRBD2 (6 bases). CDR3 length: 15 residues. In germline, CDR1 is SGHDN, CDR2 FVKESK. Trimming left V 1 base short and J 2 bases short, with 12 bases between. The CDR3 region is CASSQAGEGTYEQYV. The CDR3 DNA reads TGTGCCAGCAGCCAAGCGGGAGAGGGAACCTACGAGCAGTACGTC.

The count of this clone is one. The rearrangement links TRBV27 to TRBJ1-5; TRBD1 might be the D (6 bases). V was cut by 8 bases and J by 5 bases, with 19 bases left in between. The CDR3 contains 15 residues. The V gene's germline CDR1 is MNHEY and CDR2 SMNVEV (reference sequence). The CDR3 sequence: CASSHGGGQDQPQHF. Here the CDR3 DNA reads TGTGCCAGCTCCCACGGGGGGGGGCAGGATCAGCCCCAGCATTTT.

The V and J genes are TRBV18 and TRBJ1-6; 7 positions match TRBD1. CDR1 is KGHSH and CDR2 is LQKENI in the germline V gene. The CDR3 spans 16 residues. V gave up 8 bases and J gave up 9 bases; unmatched junction bases: 16. The CDR3, as DNA: TGTGCCAGCGCCGAATCGACAGGGAAAATAAGTTCACCCCTCCACTTT. Its translation is CASAESTGKISSPLHF.

The chain couples TRBV5-1 to TRBJ2-1; 10 nucleotides align to TRBD2. Germline trimming cut 3 bases from V and 5 bases from J; bases unmatched to any gene: 5. Germline lookup yields CDR1 SGHRS and CDR2 YFSETQ. The CDR3 loop spans 15 amino acids. The CDR3 coding sequence is TGCGCCAGCAGCTCTTGGACTAGCGGTAACAATGAGCAGTTCTTC. This gives the protein CASSSWTSGNNEQFF.

This clone is a singleton in its sample. The chain links TRBV9 to TRBJ2-1, with 7 bases identical to TRBD2. Germline V gene data show CDR1 as SGDLS and CDR2 as YYNGEE. The J segment lost 5 bases and the V segment lost 2 bases, leaving 16 bases of the junction unmatched. The CDR3 is 18 amino acids. As DNA, the CDR3 is TGTGCCAGCAGCGTCCGTGATCGGGGGGTGCGGGCAAACAATGAGCAGTTCTTC. Its translation: CASSVRDRGVRANNEQFF. The entire variable domain, with the rest obtained from reference TRBV9 and TRBJ2-1, is as follows: DSGVTQTPKHLITATGQRVTLRCSPRSGDLSVYWYQQSLDQGLQFLIQYYNGEERAKGNILERFSAQQFPDLHSELNLSSLELGDSALYFCASSVRDRGVRANNEQFFGPGTRLTVL.

The chain carries TRBV5-1 and TRBJ2-2; TRBD1 aligns across 8 bases. This CDR3 region has 13 residues. V trimming: 5 bases; J trimming: 6 bases; junction bases outside the gene matches: 3. Germline values: CDR1 SGHRS, CDR2 YFSETQ. CDR3 residues: CASRQGEAGELFF. In DNA, the CDR3 is TGCGCCAGCAGACAGGGGGAGGCCGGGGAGCTGTTTTTT.

This chain links TRBV3-1 (or the pseudogene TRBV3-2) with TRBJ1-5; no firm D call. This CDR3 has 13 amino acids. Germline-derived CDR1 and CDR2 are LGHDT and YNNKEL (reference sequence). V was cut by 2 bases and J by 4 bases, with 6 bases left in between. The CDR3 loop reads CASSQSGNQPQHF. CDR3 nucleotide sequence: TGTGCCAGCAGCCAATCGGGGAATCAGCCCCAGCATTTT.

The J gene is TRBJ1-5, the V gene TRBV24-1; 8 bases are a match to TRBD1. Germline CDR1 KGHDR, CDR2 SFDVKD. The CDR3 length is 14 residues. J was trimmed by 9 bases and V by 3 bases; bases with no gene match: 6. The CDR3 reads CATSDRQGWRPQHF. CDR3 DNA sequence: TGTGCCACCAGTGATCGACAGGGGTGGAGGCCCCAGCATTTT.

The chain recombines TRBV4-3 with TRBJ1-2, with D perhaps TRBD1 (6 bases). There are 16 residues in the CDR3. The V gene lost 0 bases and the J gene lost 5 bases, with 16 bases spanning the gap. CDR1 LGHNA and CDR2 YSLEER come from the germline V gene. The CDR3 nucleotides are TGCGCCAGCAGCCAAGACTGGACAGCCAATTATTATGGCTACACCTTC. Translating it yields CASSQDWTANYYGYTF.

This clone was counted once. The rearrangement links TRBV29-1 to TRBJ1-2; 8 bases align to TRBD1. Germline trimming cut 1 base from V and 10 bases from J; bases unmatched to any gene: 11. Germline loops: CDR1 SQVTM, CDR2 ANQGSEA. The CDR3 contains 14 residues. CDR3 protein: CSVEGMTGVRAYTF. Written as DNA, the CDR3 is TGCAGCGTTGAAGGGATGACAGGGGTAAGAGCCTACACCTTC.

The rearrangement links TRBV5-1 to TRBJ2-4, with 7 bases identical to TRBD2. Losses at the gene ends were 2 bases for V and 7 bases for J; bases not matched to a gene: 6. Germline V CDR1 and CDR2: SGHRS, YFSETQ. This CDR3 is built from 14 residues. CDR3 in DNA: TGCGCCAGCAGCTTAGGCGGGAGTCTTAACATTCAGTACTTC. It codes for CASSLGGSLNIQYF.